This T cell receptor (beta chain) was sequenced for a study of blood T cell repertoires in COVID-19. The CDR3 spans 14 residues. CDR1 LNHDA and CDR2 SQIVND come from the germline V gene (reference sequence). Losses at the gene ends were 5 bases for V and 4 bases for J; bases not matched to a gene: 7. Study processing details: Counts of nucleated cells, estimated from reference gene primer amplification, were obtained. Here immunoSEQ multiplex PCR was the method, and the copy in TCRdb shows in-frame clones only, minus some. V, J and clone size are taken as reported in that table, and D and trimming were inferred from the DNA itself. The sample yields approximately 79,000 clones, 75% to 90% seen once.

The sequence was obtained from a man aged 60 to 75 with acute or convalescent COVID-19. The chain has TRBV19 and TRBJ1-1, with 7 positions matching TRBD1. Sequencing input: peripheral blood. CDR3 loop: CASSGAGGGTEAFF. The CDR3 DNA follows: TGTGCCAGTAGTGGGGCAGGGGGTGGCACTGAAGCTTTCTTT.